This T cell receptor beta chain was recorded in a study of OX40 agonist ivuxolimab in advanced cancers. Study results and caveats: At doses 0.1 to 3.0 mg/kg, CD4+ and CD8+ clones expanded.

Concerning this clone itself: Its specificity is unknown.

Germline CDR1 SEHNR, CDR2 FQNEAQ (reference sequence). The CDR3 loop spans 14 amino acids. Trimming removed 0 bases from V and 7 bases from J, with 12 bases in between. Profiling relied on immunoSEQ multiplex PCR, and the TCRdb table lists in-frame clones only, not all of them. This table holds around 97,000 clones, about nine tenths found once. Here the sequenced sample was CD4+ or CD8+ T cells sorted from blood, taken in a trial of the OX40 agonist ivuxolimab. This TCR was recovered from an adult with an advanced solid tumor such as melanoma, head and neck, liver or kidney cancer. The rearrangement uses TRBV7-9 and TRBJ1-2; D ambiguous. Written as DNA, the CDR3 is TGTGCCAGCAGCTTAGCACCTCCGGGGTCTGGCTACACCTTC. This sequence encodes CASSLAPPGSGYTF.